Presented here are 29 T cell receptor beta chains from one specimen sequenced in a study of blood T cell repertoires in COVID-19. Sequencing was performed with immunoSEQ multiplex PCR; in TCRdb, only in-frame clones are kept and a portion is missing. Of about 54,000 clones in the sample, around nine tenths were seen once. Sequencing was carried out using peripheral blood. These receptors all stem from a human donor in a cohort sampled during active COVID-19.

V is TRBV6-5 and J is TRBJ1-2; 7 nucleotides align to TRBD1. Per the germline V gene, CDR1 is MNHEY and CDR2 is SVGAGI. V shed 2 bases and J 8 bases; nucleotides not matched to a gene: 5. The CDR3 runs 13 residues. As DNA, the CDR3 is TGTGCCAGCAGTTACCGAGGACAGGAAGGCTACACCTTC. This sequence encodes CASSYRGQEGYTF.

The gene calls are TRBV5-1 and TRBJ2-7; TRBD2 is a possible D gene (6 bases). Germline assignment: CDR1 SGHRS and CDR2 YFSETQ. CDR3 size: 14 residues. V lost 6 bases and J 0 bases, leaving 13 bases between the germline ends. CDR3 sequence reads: CASKPQGGSYEQYF. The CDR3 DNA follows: TGCGCCAGCAAACCGCAGGGAGGCTCCTACGAGCAGTACTTC. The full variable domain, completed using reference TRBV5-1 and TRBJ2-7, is KAGVTQTPRYLIKTRGQQVTLSCSPISGHRSVSWYQQTPGQGLQFLFEYFSETQRNKGNFPGRFSGRQFSNSRSEMNVSTLELGDSALYLCASKPQGGSYEQYFGPGTRLTVT.

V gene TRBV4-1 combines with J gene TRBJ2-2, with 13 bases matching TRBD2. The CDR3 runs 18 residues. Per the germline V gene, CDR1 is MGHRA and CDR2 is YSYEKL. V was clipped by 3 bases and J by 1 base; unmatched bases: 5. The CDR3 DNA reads TGCGCCAGCAGCCAGGCTCGACTAGCGGGAGGGAACACCGGGGAGCTGTTTTTT. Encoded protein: CASSQARLAGGNTGELFF.

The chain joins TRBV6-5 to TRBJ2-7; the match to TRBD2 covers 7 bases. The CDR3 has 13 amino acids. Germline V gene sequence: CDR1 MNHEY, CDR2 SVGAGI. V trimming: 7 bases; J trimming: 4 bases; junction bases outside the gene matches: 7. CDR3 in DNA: TGTGCCAGCATCTGGGGGGAGGGGTACGAGCAGTACTTC. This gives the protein CASIWGEGYEQYF.

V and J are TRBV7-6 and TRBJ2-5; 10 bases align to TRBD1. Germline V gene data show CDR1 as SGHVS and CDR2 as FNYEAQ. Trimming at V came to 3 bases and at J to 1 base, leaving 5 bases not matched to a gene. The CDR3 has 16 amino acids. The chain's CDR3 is CASSLGTGALQETQYF. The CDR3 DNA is TGTGCCAGCAGCTTGGGGACAGGGGCCCTCCAAGAGACCCAGTACTTC.

The CDR3 sequence: CASSERRGGSYEQYF. For the CDR3, the DNA is TGTGCCAGCAGCGAGCGGAGGGGGGGATCCTACGAGCAGTACTTC. This rearrangement joins TRBV6-2 or TRBV6-3 to TRBJ2-7, with a weak D call TRBD2 (7 bases). With 6 bases removed from V and 1 base from J, the gap between germline ends came to 16 bases. CDR1 is MNHEY, CDR2 SVGEGT, per germline. This CDR3 has 15 residues.

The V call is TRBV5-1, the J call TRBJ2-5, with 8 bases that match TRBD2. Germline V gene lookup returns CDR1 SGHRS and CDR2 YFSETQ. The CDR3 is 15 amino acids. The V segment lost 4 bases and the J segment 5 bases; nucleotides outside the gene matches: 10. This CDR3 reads CASSKERERWETQYF. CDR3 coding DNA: TGCGCCAGCAGCAAGGAGCGGGAGAGGTGGGAGACCCAGTACTTC.

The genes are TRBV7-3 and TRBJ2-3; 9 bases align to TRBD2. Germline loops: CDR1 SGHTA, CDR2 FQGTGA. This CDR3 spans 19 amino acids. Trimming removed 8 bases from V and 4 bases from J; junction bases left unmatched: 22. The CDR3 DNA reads TGTGCCAGCCGCCTGAGGGGCTCAAAGCGGGGGGAGGAGCCAGATACGCAGTATTTT. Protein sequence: CASRLRGSKRGEEPDTQYF.

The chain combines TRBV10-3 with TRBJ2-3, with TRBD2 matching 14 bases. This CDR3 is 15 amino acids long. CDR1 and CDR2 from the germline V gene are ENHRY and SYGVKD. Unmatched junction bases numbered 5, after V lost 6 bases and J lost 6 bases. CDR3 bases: TGTGCCATCAGGACTAGCGGGAGGGCCAAGGATACGCAGTATTTT. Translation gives CAIRTSGRAKDTQYF.

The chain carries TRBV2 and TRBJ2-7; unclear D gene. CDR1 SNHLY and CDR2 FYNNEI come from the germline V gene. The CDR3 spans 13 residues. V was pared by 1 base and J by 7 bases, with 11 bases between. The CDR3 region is CASSEEPVSEQYF. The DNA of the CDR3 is TGTGCCAGCAGTGAAGAACCAGTCTCAGAGCAGTACTTC.

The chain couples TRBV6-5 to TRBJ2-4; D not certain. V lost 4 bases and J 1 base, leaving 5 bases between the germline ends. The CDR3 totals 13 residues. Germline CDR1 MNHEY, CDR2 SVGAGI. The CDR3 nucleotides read TGTGCCAGCAGTTCCGAGGCCAAAAACATTCAGTACTTC. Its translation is CASSSEAKNIQYF.

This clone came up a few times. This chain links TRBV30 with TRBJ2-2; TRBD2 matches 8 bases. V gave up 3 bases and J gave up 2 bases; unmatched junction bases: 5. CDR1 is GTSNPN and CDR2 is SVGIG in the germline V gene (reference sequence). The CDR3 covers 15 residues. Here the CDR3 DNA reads TGTGCCTGGAGGGCAGCGGGAGCTAACACCGGGGAGCTGTTTTTT. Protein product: CAWRAAGANTGELFF.

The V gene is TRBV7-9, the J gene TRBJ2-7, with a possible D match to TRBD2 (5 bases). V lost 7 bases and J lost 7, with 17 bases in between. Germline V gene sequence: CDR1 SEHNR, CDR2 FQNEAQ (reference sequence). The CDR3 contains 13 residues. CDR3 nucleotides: TGTGCCAGCATACGGAGCGGCACGCGAGAGCAGTACTTC. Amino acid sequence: CASIRSGTREQYF. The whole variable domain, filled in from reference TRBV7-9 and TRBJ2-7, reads DTGVSQNPRHKITKRGQNVTFRCDPISEHNRLYWYRQTLGQGPEFLTYFQNEAQLEKSRLLSDRFSAERPKGSFSTLEIQRTEQGDSAMYLCASIRSGTREQYFGPGTRLTVT.

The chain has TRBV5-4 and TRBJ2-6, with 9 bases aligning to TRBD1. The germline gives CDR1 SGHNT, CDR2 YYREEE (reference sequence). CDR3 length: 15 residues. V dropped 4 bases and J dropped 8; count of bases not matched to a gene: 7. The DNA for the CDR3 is TGTGCCAGCAGCCCCGGGACAGGGTGGTCCAACGTCCTGACTTTC. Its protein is CASSPGTGWSNVLTF.

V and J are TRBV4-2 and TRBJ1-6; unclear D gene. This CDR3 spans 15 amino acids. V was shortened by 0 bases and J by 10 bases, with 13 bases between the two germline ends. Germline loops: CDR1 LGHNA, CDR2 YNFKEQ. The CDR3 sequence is CASSQEKAGFSPLHF. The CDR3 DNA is TGTGCCAGCAGCCAAGAGAAGGCAGGTTTCTCACCCCTCCACTTT.

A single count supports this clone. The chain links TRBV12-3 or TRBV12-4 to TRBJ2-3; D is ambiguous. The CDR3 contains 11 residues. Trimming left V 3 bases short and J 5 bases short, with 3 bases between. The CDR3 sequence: CASSFRDTQYF. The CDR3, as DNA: TGTGCCAGCAGTTTCCGAGATACGCAGTATTTT.

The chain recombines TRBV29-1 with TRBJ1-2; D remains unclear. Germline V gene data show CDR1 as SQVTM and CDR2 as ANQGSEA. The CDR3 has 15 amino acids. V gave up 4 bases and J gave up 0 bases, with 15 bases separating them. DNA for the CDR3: TGCAGCGTTGCAGGCCACCGGGGTTCTAACTATGGCTACACCTTC. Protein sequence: CSVAGHRGSNYGYTF.

The CDR3 region has the DNA TGTGCCAGCTGCGACAGGGGCCCCACCGGGGAGCTGTTTTTT. This encodes CASCDRGPTGELFF. The V gene is TRBV19, the J gene TRBJ2-2; 8 positions match TRBD1. The CDR3 is 14 residues long. Germline CDR1 reads LNHDA; CDR2 reads SQIVND (reference sequence). J was trimmed by 4 bases and V by 9 bases; bases with no gene match: 7.

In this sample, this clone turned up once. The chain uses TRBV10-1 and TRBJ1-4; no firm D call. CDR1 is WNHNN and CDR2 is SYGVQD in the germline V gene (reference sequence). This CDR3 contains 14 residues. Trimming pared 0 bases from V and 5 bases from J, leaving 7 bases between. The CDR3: CASSESDGNEKLFF. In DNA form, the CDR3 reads TGCGCCAGCAGTGAGTCTGACGGGAATGAAAAACTGTTTTTT.

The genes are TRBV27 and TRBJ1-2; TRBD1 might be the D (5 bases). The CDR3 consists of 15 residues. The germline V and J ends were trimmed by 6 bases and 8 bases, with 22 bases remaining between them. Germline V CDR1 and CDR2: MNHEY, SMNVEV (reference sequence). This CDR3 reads CASRRAWGSGYGYTF. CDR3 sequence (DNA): TGTGCCAGCAGACGGGCTTGGGGCTCCGGTTACGGCTACACCTTC.

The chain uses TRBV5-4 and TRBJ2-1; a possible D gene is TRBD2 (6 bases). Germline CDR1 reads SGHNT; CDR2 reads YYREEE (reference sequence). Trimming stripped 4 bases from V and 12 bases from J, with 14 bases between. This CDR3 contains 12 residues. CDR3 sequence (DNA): TGTGCCAGCAGCCCGCTGGGGGGAGCGCAGTTCTTC. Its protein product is CASSPLGGAQFF.

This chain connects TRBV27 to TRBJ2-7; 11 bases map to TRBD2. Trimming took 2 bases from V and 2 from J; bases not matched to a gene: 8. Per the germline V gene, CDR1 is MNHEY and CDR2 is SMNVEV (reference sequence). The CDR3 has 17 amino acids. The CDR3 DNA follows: TGTGCCAGCAGTTTACGGAGGACTAGCGGGCCCCCCTACGAGCAGTACTTC. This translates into CASSLRRTSGPPYEQYF.

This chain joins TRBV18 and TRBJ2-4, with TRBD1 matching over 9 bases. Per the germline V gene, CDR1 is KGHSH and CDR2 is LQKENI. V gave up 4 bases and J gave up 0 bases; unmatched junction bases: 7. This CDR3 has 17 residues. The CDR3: CASSQGQGFGAKNIQYF. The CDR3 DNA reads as TGTGCCAGCTCACAGGGACAGGGTTTCGGAGCCAAAAACATTCAGTACTTC.

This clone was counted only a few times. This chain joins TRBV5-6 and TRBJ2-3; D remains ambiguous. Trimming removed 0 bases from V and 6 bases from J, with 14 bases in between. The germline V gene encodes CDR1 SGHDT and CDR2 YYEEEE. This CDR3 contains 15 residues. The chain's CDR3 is CASSLVASGSDTQYF. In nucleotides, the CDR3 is TGTGCCAGCAGCTTGGTTGCTAGTGGGTCGGATACGCAGTATTTT.

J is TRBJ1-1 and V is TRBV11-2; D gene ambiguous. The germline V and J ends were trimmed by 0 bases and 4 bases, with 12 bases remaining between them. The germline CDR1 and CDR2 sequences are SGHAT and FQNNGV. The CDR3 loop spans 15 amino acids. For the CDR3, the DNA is TGTGCCAGCAGCTTAGATCGATACGCGGGCACTGAAGCTTTCTTT. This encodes CASSLDRYAGTEAFF. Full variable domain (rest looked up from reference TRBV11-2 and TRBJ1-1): EAGVAQSPRYKIIEKRQSVAFWCNPISGHATLYWYQQILGQGPKLLIQFQNNGVVDDSQLPKDRFSAERLKGVDSTLKIQPAKLEDSAVYLCASSLDRYAGTEAFFGQGTRLTVV.

DNA of the CDR3: TGTGCCAGCAGCTTAAGAGTCTCAACCCCCGGGGAGACCCAGTACTTC. It yields the protein CASSLRVSTPGETQYF. The rearrangement links TRBV7-2 to TRBJ2-5; D gene ambiguous. V lost 2 bases and J 5 bases, leaving 18 bases between the germline ends. The CDR3 length is 16 residues. Germline V lookup: CDR1 SGHTA, CDR2 FQGNSA.

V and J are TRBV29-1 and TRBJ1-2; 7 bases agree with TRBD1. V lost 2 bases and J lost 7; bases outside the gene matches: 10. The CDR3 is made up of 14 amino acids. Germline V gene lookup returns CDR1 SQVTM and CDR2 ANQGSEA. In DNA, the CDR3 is TGCAGCGTTGAAAATCAAGACAGGGCGGGTGGCTACACCTTC. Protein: CSVENQDRAGGYTF.

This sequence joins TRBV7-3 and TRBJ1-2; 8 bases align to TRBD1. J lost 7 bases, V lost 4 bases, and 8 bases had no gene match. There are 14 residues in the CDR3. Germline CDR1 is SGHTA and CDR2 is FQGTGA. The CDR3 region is CASSSLGQGAGYTF. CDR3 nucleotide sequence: TGTGCCAGCAGCTCTCTGGGGCAGGGGGCTGGCTACACCTTC.

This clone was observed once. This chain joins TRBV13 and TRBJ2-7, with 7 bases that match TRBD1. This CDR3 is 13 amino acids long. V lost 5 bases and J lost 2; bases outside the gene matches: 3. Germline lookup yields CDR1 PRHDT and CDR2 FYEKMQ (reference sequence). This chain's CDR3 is CASSGGQAYEQYF. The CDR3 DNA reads TGTGCCAGCAGCGGCGGACAGGCCTACGAGCAGTACTTC.